Listed here is a single T cell receptor beta chain. What it recognizes is unknown. The record originates from a study of beta chain features in type 1 diabetes. The whole isolated RNA underwent reverse transcription, so sequencing captured expressed TCRB transcripts. The average read count of naive, central memory and regulatory T cell samples was 3 million to 4 million. Here immunoSEQ multiplex PCR was the method, and the copy in TCRdb shows in-frame clones only, minus some. The sample consists of 200,000 to 250,000 clones, 9.6% of them appearing once. From germline, CDR1 is SQVTM and CDR2 ANQGSEA. The CDR3 runs to 12 residues. Trimming removed 7 bases from V and 2 bases from J, with 11 bases in between. Study results and limitations: Relative to healthy donors, patients appeared to have naive, central memory and Treg TCRB repertoires that were more similar.

This clonotype was obtained from a woman aged 18-30 years in good health. The chain recombines TRBV29-1 with TRBJ1-2; D is unresolved. Sequenced input: naive CD4+ T cells from blood. The CDR3 DNA reads TGCAGCGCCCAGGCGGGGAACTATGGCTACACCTTC. Encoded protein: CSAQAGNYGYTF.